This TCR beta chain is drawn from a study of control samples from healthy donors and cancer patients. Clones were sequenced by immunoSEQ multiplex PCR, and TCRdb holds only the in-frame ones, with some missing. The table records about 86,000 clones, approximately 91% of them present only once. Material: PBMCs. The source is a woman aged 50 to 60 with colorectal cancer.

CDR3 protein: CASSPLGQGGRYTEAFF. The CDR3 DNA is TGTGCCAGCTCACCACTAGGACAGGGGGGAAGATATACTGAAGCTTTCTTT. The gene calls are TRBV18 and TRBJ1-1; 10 bases line up with TRBD1. The CDR3 spans 17 residues. The V and J ends lost 1 base and 5 bases, in that order; junction bases with no gene match: 10. Looked up from germline, CDR1 is KGHSH and CDR2 is LQKENI.